The sequence of this T cell receptor (beta chain) was determined in a study of cytomegalovirus exposure and HLA in healthy donors. At the level of the study: An analysis done earlier identified fewer than 140 million unique TCR beta sequences from approximately 200 million T cells.

Whereas donors were nominally healthy upon sampling, unrecorded immune exposures were probable. Vbeta (60) and Jbeta (13) primers were used in the PCR. Only in-frame clones appear in the TCRdb table, and some are missing; sequencing was by immunoSEQ multiplex PCR. The table has roughly 120,000 clones, roughly 81% seen once. Source material: PBMCs. The sequence was obtained from a woman in her thirties in good health and CMV-seronegative.

The CDR3 protein is CASSRLAGEETQYF. The CDR3 DNA follows: TGTGCCAGCAGCAGACTAGCGGGCGAAGAGACCCAGTACTTC. The chain employs TRBV2 and TRBJ2-5; 10 bases align to TRBD2. The CDR3 length is 14 residues. V dropped 6 bases and J dropped 3; count of bases not matched to a gene: 4. CDR1 SNHLY and CDR2 FYNNEI come from the germline V gene.